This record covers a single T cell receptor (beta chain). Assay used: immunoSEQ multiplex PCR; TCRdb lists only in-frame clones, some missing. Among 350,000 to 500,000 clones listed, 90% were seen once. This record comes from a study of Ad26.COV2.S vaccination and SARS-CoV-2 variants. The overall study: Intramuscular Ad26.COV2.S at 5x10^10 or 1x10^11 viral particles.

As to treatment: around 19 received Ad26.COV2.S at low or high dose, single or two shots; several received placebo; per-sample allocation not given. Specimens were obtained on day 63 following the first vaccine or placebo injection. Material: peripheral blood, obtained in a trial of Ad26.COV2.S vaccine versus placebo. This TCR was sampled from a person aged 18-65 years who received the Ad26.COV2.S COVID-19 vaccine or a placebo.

This chain's CDR3 is CASSDSWDQPQHF. In DNA, the CDR3 is TGTGCCAGTAGTGACAGTTGGGATCAGCCCCAGCATTTT. The rearrangement links TRBV19 to TRBJ1-5; D perhaps matches TRBD1 (5 bases). The CDR3 length is 13 residues. V was pared by 5 bases and J by 5 bases, with 10 bases between. The germline V gene has CDR1 LNHDA and CDR2 SQIVND (reference sequence). Full variable domain (missing parts from reference TRBV19 and TRBJ1-5): DGGITQSPKYLFRKEGQNVTLSCEQNLNHDAMYWYRQDPGQGLRLIYYSQIVNDFQKGDIAEGYSVSREKKESFPLTVTSAQKNPTAFYLCASSDSWDQPQHFGDGTRLSIL.